The 28 T cell receptor beta chains listed next were all sequenced from one sample in a study of CXCR3-negative and CXCR3-positive naive CD8 T cells. Whole-study findings and limits: Greater hydrophobicity was found in TRB CDR3s of CXCR3-positive naive cells than of CXCR3-negative naive cells.

Each TRB cDNA library was prepared by 5' RACE (with UMI labels). TCRdb re-called the 5' RACE reads; every CDR3 protein appears as one record, without DNA. The sample totals 50,000 to 65,000 distinct CDR3 sequences; its top ten clones hold 0.7% to 0.95%. These receptors' antigens are unknown. Sequences were obtained from naive CXCR3+ CD8+ T cells from blood. Subset defined: CD45RO-CCR7+CD27+CD95- naive CD8+ T cells expressing CXCR3 (TNR3+). Source of these receptors: a human donor in good health. Some clones in this sample may be carry-over from other donors' samples.

J is TRBJ1-2 and V is TRBV30; the TRBD1 assignment by TCRdb is unverifiable without DNA. The length of the CDR3 is 13 residues. Germline V gene sequence: CDR1 GTSNPN, CDR2 SVGIG (reference sequence). The CDR3 reads CARGQDSSYGYTF.

The V call is TRBV14, the J call TRBJ2-7; the TRBD2 assignment by TCRdb is unverifiable without DNA. Germline V gene sequence: CDR1 SGHDN, CDR2 FVKESK. The CDR3 covers 13 residues. The CDR3 protein is CASSLGTSYEQYF.

J is TRBJ1-4 and V is TRBV6-6. CDR1 and CDR2 from the germline V gene are MNHNY and SVGAGI (reference sequence). The CDR3 has 12 amino acids. CDR3 sequence reads: CASSLEGEKLFF.

The chain recombines TRBV20-1 with TRBJ2-1; TCRdb calls TRBD1, which cannot be checked without DNA. This CDR3 is built from 12 residues. Germline CDR1 DFQATT, CDR2 SNEGSKA (reference sequence). CDR3: CSAYEGVGEQFF.

The chain has TRBV7-9 and TRBJ2-3. Germline loops: CDR1 SEHNR, CDR2 FQNEAQ (reference sequence). The length of the CDR3 is 14 residues. The CDR3 region is CASSSEISTDTQYF.

V is TRBV9 and J is TRBJ2-7; TCRdb reports TRBD1, a call that lacks DNA to check it against. The germline V gene has CDR1 SGDLS and CDR2 YYNGEE. This CDR3 is 13 amino acids long. The CDR3 here is CASSDGTGPQQYF.

The CDR3 region is CASSVDFIANTGELFF. The V call is TRBV9, the J call TRBJ2-2. The CDR3 runs to 16 residues. Germline V gene sequence: CDR1 SGDLS, CDR2 YYNGEE.

The chain carries TRBV7-8 and TRBJ1-1; with no DNA, the TCRdb D assignment of TRBD1 cannot be verified. The CDR3 extends over 17 amino acids. Germline V CDR1 and CDR2: SGHVS, FQNEAQ. The CDR3 is CASSLGTGQESNTEAFF.

The chain carries TRBV7-6 and TRBJ2-3; there is no DNA to check the TCRdb D call of TRBD2. This CDR3 is built from 14 residues. Germline V gene data show CDR1 as SGHVS and CDR2 as FNYEAQ. The CDR3 loop is CASSNRGRTDTQYF.

The CDR3 is CASSFETGPEAFF. The chain employs TRBV27 and TRBJ1-1; TCRdb reports TRBD1, a call that lacks DNA to check it against. There are 13 residues in the CDR3. CDR1 and CDR2 (germline): MNHEY, SMNVEV (reference sequence).

V and J are TRBV9 and TRBJ2-3; TCRdb names TRBD2, which stays unverified in the absence of DNA. There are 12 residues in the CDR3. Per germline, CDR1 SGDLS and CDR2 YYNGEE. This CDR3 is CASSPSTGTQYF. Full variable domain (missing parts from reference TRBV9 and TRBJ2-3): DSGVTQTPKHLITATGQRVTLRCSPRSGDLSVYWYQQSLDQGLQFLIQYYNGEERAKGNILERFSAQQFPDLHSELNLSSLELGDSALYFCASSPSTGTQYFGPGTRLTVL.

The J gene is TRBJ2-3, the V gene TRBV7-8; TCRdb reports TRBD1, a call that lacks DNA to check it against. The V gene's germline CDR1 is SGHVS and CDR2 FQNEAQ. This CDR3 is built from 16 residues. The CDR3 loop is CASSAEGDDTTDTQYF.

The chain joins TRBV27 to TRBJ2-7; TCRdb proposes TRBD1, but this gene call is untestable without DNA. Germline CDR1 and CDR2: MNHEY and SMNVEV (reference sequence). The CDR3 runs to 14 residues. This chain's CDR3 is CASSRGGGGYEQYF.

This chain uses TRBV4-3 with TRBJ2-2; with no DNA, the TCRdb D assignment of TRBD1 cannot be verified. The CDR3 contains 15 residues. Per the germline V gene, CDR1 is LGHNA and CDR2 is YSLEER. Here the CDR3 reads CASSPWTGDTEELFF.

The chain recombines TRBV29-1 with TRBJ2-7; the D call from TCRdb, TRBD1, cannot be confirmed without DNA. The CDR3 has 16 amino acids. Germline V gene data show CDR1 as SQVTM and CDR2 as ANQGSEA. CDR3 protein: CSVARDRVAGWGEQYF.

The genes are TRBV15 and TRBJ2-2; as DNA is missing, the TRBD2 call by TCRdb cannot be tested. The germline V gene encodes CDR1 LNHNV and CDR2 YYDKDF (reference sequence). CDR3 length: 17 residues. This chain's CDR3 is CATSRDVGSVDTGELFF. Supplemented by reference TRBV15 and TRBJ2-2, the full variable domain reads DAMVIQNPRYQVTQFGKPVTLSCSQTLNHNVMYWYQQKSSQAPKLLFHYYDKDFNNEADTPDNFQSRRPNTSFCFLDIRSPGLGDTAMYLCATSRDVGSVDTGELFFGEGSRLTVL.

This sequence joins TRBV7-9 and TRBJ2-6; the D gene TCRdb calls, TRBD2, cannot be checked with no DNA. The CDR3 extends over 19 amino acids. Germline values: CDR1 SEHNR, CDR2 FQNEAQ (reference sequence). The CDR3 spells CASSLPTSGESSGANVLTF.

The CDR3 sequence: CSVAGTPTAYEQYF. The chain has TRBV29-1 and TRBJ2-7; TCRdb calls TRBD1, which cannot be checked without DNA. Germline V CDR1 and CDR2: SQVTM, ANQGSEA. CDR3 length: 14 residues.

The J gene is TRBJ2-7, the V gene TRBV5-6. The germline CDR1 and CDR2 sequences are SGHDT and YYEEEE. The CDR3 length is 14 residues. CDR3 region: CASSRWTERYEQYF.

The rearrangement links TRBV12-3 or TRBV12-4 to TRBJ2-1; TCRdb's D gene call, TRBD1, goes unchecked for lack of DNA. CDR3 length equals 16 residues. The chain's CDR3 is CASSFSFSDGANEQFF.

V gene TRBV12-3 or TRBV12-4 combines with J gene TRBJ1-6. The length of the CDR3 is 14 residues. CDR3 protein: CASSLQALNSPLHF.

The rearrangement joins TRBV7-9 to TRBJ1-1. The CDR3 has 13 amino acids. Germline-derived CDR1 and CDR2 are SEHNR and FQNEAQ (reference sequence). CDR3 protein: CASSFGPNGEAFF.

The rearrangement uses TRBV5-1 and TRBJ1-5; the D call from TCRdb, TRBD1, cannot be confirmed without DNA. This CDR3 is 15 amino acids long. The germline V gene has CDR1 SGHRS and CDR2 YFSETQ. CDR3 sequence: CASSEGTGSNQPQHF.

The chain uses TRBV2 and TRBJ2-3; TCRdb's D call of TRBD1 is untestable without DNA. The V gene's germline CDR1 is SNHLY and CDR2 FYNNEI. The length of the CDR3 is 17 residues. The CDR3 loop is CASLPPSTGGSTDTQYF.

The chain joins TRBV9 to TRBJ2-7; checking the TCRdb D call of TRBD1 is not possible without DNA. This CDR3 spans 14 amino acids. Looked up from germline, CDR1 is SGDLS and CDR2 is YYNGEE. CDR3 residues: CASSGGTFSYEQYF.

The genes are TRBV29-1 and TRBJ1-1; without DNA, the TCRdb call of TRBD1 cannot be checked. Looked up from germline, CDR1 is SQVTM and CDR2 is ANQGSEA. The CDR3 length is 13 residues. The chain's CDR3 is CSVSGTVSPEAFF.

The chain uses TRBV7-2 and TRBJ2-7; the TCRdb call, TRBD1, lacks DNA for checking. This CDR3 is built from 15 residues. In germline, CDR1 is SGHTA, CDR2 FQGNSA. This chain's CDR3 is CASSPGRGAPYEQYF.

The chain employs TRBV6-6 and TRBJ2-1. Germline CDR1 MNHNY, CDR2 SVGAGI (reference sequence). The CDR3 is made up of 16 amino acids. The CDR3 sequence is CASSYSEGNHFNEQFF.